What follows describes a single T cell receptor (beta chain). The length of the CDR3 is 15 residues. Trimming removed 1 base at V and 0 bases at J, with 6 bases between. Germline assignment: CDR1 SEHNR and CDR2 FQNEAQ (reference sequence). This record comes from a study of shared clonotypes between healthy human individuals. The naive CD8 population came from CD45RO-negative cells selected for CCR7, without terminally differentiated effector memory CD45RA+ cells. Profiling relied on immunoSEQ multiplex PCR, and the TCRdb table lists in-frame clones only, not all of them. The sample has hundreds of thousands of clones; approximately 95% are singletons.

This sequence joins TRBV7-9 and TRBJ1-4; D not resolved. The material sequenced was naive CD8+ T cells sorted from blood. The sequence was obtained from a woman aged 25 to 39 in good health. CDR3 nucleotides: TGTGCCAGCAGCTTAGGTCGCCCAACTAATGAAAAACTGTTTTTT. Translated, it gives CASSLGRPTNEKLFF.